These 20 T cell receptor beta chains share one sample of origin, sequenced in a study of cytomegalovirus exposure and HLA in healthy donors. The study ran its PCR with 60 Vbeta and 13 Jbeta primers. Repertoires were generated with immunoSEQ multiplex PCR, while TCRdb's copy carries only in-frame clones and drops some. The sample has 150,000 to 200,000 clones; over 65% are singletons. Material: PBMCs. The receptors were sampled from a woman aged 25 to 39 in good health and CMV-seropositive.

The V gene is TRBV6-5, the J gene TRBJ1-2; D ambiguous. V gave up 0 bases and J gave up 7 bases, with 6 bases separating them. Germline-derived CDR1 and CDR2 are MNHEY and SVGAGI. This CDR3 comprises 12 residues. CDR3 DNA sequence: TGTGCCAGCAGTTACTCAGGAGGTGGCTACACCTTC. It codes for CASSYSGGGYTF.

This clone was found once. This rearrangement joins TRBV13 to TRBJ1-1; tentative D call: TRBD1 (5 bases). Trimming removed 0 bases from V and 4 bases from J, with 12 bases in between. CDR1 and CDR2 from the germline V gene are PRHDT and FYEKMQ (reference sequence). This CDR3 has 15 residues. CDR3 nucleotide sequence: TGTGCCAGCAGCTTAGGCCAGGGCGGGAGCACTGAAGCTTTCTTT. Amino acids: CASSLGQGGSTEAFF.

The chain links TRBV27 to TRBJ1-1, with TRBD1 matching over 7 bases. After removal of 7 bases from V and 4 bases from J, the junction contained 12 bases not matched to a gene. The CDR3 spans 15 residues. In germline, CDR1 is MNHEY, CDR2 SMNVEV (reference sequence). CDR3 sequence: CASKGAGVIGTEAFF. DNA of the CDR3: TGTGCCAGCAAGGGGGCAGGTGTAATTGGCACTGAAGCTTTCTTT.

V usage is TRBV7-9 and J usage is TRBJ2-1; 7 bases line up with TRBD2. Germline lookup yields CDR1 SEHNR and CDR2 FQNEAQ (reference sequence). The CDR3 has 15 amino acids. V was clipped by 7 bases and J by 4 bases; unmatched bases: 10. This CDR3 is CASTPGGQGYNEQFF. CDR3 coding DNA: TGTGCCAGCACCCCGGGAGGCCAGGGTTACAATGAGCAGTTCTTC.

V is TRBV18 and J is TRBJ2-5; TRBD1 might be the D (5 bases). V dropped 1 base and J dropped 2 bases, with 8 bases sitting between them. This CDR3 comprises 14 residues. The V gene's germline CDR1 is KGHSH and CDR2 LQKENI. Here the CDR3 reads CASSPLQVQETQYF. The CDR3 DNA reads as TGTGCCAGCTCACCACTACAGGTACAAGAGACCCAGTACTTC.

The chain recombines TRBV4-2 with TRBJ2-7; no definite D call. With 1 base removed from V and 0 bases from J, the gap between germline ends came to 7 bases. Germline lookup yields CDR1 LGHNA and CDR2 YNFKEQ. This CDR3 comprises 14 residues. CDR3 in amino acids: CASSQGASSYEQYF. CDR3 in DNA: TGTGCCAGCAGCCAAGGCGCGAGCTCCTACGAGCAGTACTTC.

The V gene is TRBV28, the J gene TRBJ2-5; possibly TRBD1 for D (7 bases). V dropped 5 bases and J dropped 4 bases, with 17 bases sitting between them. This CDR3 contains 15 residues. Germline V gene lookup returns CDR1 MDHEN and CDR2 SYDVKM. CDR3: CASSSPQGRTETQYF. In DNA form, the CDR3 reads TGTGCCAGCAGTAGTCCACAGGGGAGGACAGAGACCCAGTACTTC.

The J gene is TRBJ2-7, the V gene TRBV28; TRBD2 matches 9 bases. V gave up 5 bases and J gave up 3 bases; unmatched junction bases: 8. The CDR3 consists of 15 residues. The germline gives CDR1 MDHEN, CDR2 SYDVKM. This CDR3 is CASSPSTSGSYEQYF. The CDR3 DNA reads as TGTGCCAGCAGTCCGTCGACTAGCGGTAGCTACGAGCAGTACTTC.

This chain joins TRBV10-2 and TRBJ2-2; 11 bases match TRBD2. Germline assignment: CDR1 WSHSY and CDR2 SAAADI. V lost 6 bases to trimming and J lost 7 bases; unmatched junction nucleotides: 7. The CDR3 loop spans 15 amino acids. CDR3 sequence: CASRSLAGGDGELFF. CDR3 coding DNA: TGCGCCAGCAGGTCCCTAGCGGGAGGAGACGGGGAGCTGTTTTTT.

This clone was counted between two and nine times. This chain connects TRBV7-3 to TRBJ1-1; D is uncertain. The germline V and J ends were trimmed by 2 bases and 1 base, with 14 bases remaining between them. Per germline, CDR1 SGHTA and CDR2 FQGTGA. CDR3 length equals 16 residues. CDR3 nucleotides: TGTGCCAGCAGCTTAGCCCCGGACTGGGGGAACACTGAAGCTTTCTTT. Translating gives CASSLAPDWGNTEAFF.

This sequence joins TRBV28 and TRBJ2-7; TRBD2 agrees at 8 bases. Germline values: CDR1 MDHEN, CDR2 SYDVKM. The junction had 26 bases not matched to a gene; V was cut back by 5 bases and J by 2 bases. The CDR3 has 21 amino acids. The CDR3 is CASSSPFIFPGRPGGPYEQYF. In DNA, the CDR3 is TGTGCCAGCAGTAGTCCCTTCATCTTTCCTGGCAGACCGGGAGGGCCCTACGAGCAGTACTTC.

This chain uses TRBV10-1 with TRBJ2-7; 10 bases are shared with TRBD1. Trimming at V came to 6 bases and at J to 3 bases, leaving 5 bases not matched to a gene. The V gene's germline CDR1 is WNHNN and CDR2 SYGVQD (reference sequence). The CDR3 extends over 14 amino acids. Here the CDR3 DNA reads TGCGCCAGCAGCCACCGGACAGGGGGCTACGAGCAGTACTTC. Amino acid sequence: CASSHRTGGYEQYF.

This chain joins TRBV18 and TRBJ2-6, with D possibly being TRBD1 (5 bases). Germline V CDR1 and CDR2: KGHSH, LQKENI. Deletions cut 3 bases from V and 2 bases from J, with 11 bases between. The CDR3 has 16 residues. CDR3 amino acids: CASSPQPGTGANVLTF. The DNA of the CDR3 is TGTGCCAGCTCACCCCAACCAGGGACTGGGGCCAACGTCCTGACTTTC.

The rearrangement joins TRBV19 to TRBJ2-3; 11 bases agree with TRBD2. Germline V lookup: CDR1 LNHDA, CDR2 SQIVND (reference sequence). The CDR3 runs to 14 residues. With V trimmed by 7 bases and J by 4 bases, 4 bases remained unmatched. CDR3 sequence: CASISGRGADTQYF. In DNA form, the CDR3 reads TGTGCCAGTATTAGCGGGAGGGGAGCAGATACGCAGTATTTT.

This chain connects TRBV5-1 to TRBJ1-1, with D possibly matching TRBD1 (5 bases). V shed 0 bases and J shed 8 bases, with 11 bases lying between them. Germline loops: CDR1 SGHRS, CDR2 YFSETQ. This CDR3 is 13 amino acids long. The CDR3 loop is CASSLVQGQEAFF. The CDR3 nucleotides read TGCGCCAGCAGCTTGGTCCAGGGCCAAGAAGCTTTCTTT.

CDR3 protein: CASSRNRYQETQYF. The CDR3 DNA follows: TGCGCCAGCAGCCGGAACAGGTACCAAGAGACCCAGTACTTC. This chain joins TRBV4-3 and TRBJ2-5; a weak D match, TRBD1 (5 bases). This CDR3 region has 14 residues. V lost 4 bases and J lost 0, with 9 bases in between. Germline-derived CDR1 and CDR2 are LGHNA and YSLEER.

The chain carries TRBV19 and TRBJ2-3; 10 positions agree with TRBD1. There are 15 residues in the CDR3. Per the germline V gene, CDR1 is LNHDA and CDR2 is SQIVND (reference sequence). The ends lost 5 bases at V and 6 bases at J; junction bases unmatched: 8. Here the CDR3 DNA reads TGTGCCAGTAGTGAAGAGACAGGGGGCTTGGATACGCAGTATTTT. Amino acid sequence: CASSEETGGLDTQYF.

This clone was found a few times. The CDR3 loop reads CASSTRDRGWQPQHF. The CDR3 DNA sequence: TGTGCCAGTAGTACCCGGGACAGGGGTTGGCAGCCCCAGCATTTT. The chain combines TRBV19 with TRBJ1-5; 10 nucleotides align to TRBD1. V was pared by 4 bases and J by 7 bases, with 7 bases of the junction left unmatched. This CDR3 spans 15 amino acids. Germline lookup yields CDR1 LNHDA and CDR2 SQIVND (reference sequence). Combining the CDR3 with reference TRBV19 and TRBJ1-5 gives the whole variable domain DGGITQSPKYLFRKEGQNVTLSCEQNLNHDAMYWYRQDPGQGLRLIYYSQIVNDFQKGDIAEGYSVSREKKESFPLTVTSAQKNPTAFYLCASSTRDRGWQPQHFGDGTRLSIL.

The rearrangement links TRBV7-2 to TRBJ2-7; 8 bases are a match to TRBD2. The length of the CDR3 is 15 residues. Per germline, CDR1 SGHTA and CDR2 FQGNSA. The junction had 4 bases not matched to a gene; V was cut back by 3 bases and J by 0 bases. The CDR3 spells CASSLGAGGSYEQYF. CDR3 sequence (DNA): TGTGCCAGCAGCTTGGGGGCGGGGGGCTCCTACGAGCAGTACTTC.

The chain employs TRBV27 and TRBJ2-1, with 7 bases matching TRBD2. J was trimmed by 4 bases and V by 6 bases; bases with no gene match: 12. Per the germline V gene, CDR1 is MNHEY and CDR2 is SMNVEV (reference sequence). The CDR3 sequence is 16 residues long. CDR3 nucleotides: TGTGCCAGCAGGCAAACGCTAGCGGCCGAATACAATGAGCAGTTCTTC. The encoded protein is CASRQTLAAEYNEQFF.